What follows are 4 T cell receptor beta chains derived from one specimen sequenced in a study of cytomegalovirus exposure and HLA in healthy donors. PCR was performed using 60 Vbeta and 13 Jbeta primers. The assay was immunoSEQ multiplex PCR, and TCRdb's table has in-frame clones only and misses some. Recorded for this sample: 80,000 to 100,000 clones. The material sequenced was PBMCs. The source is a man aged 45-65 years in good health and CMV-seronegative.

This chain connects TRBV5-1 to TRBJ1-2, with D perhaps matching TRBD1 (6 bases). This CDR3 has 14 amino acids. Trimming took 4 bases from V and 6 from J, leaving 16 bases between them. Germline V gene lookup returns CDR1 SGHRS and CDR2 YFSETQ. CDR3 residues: CASSARQAGDGYTF. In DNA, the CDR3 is TGCGCCAGCAGCGCCCGACAAGCAGGGGATGGCTACACCTTC.

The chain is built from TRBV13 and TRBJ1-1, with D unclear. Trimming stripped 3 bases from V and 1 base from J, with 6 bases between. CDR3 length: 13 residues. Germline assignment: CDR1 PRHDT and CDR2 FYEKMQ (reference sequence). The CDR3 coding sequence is TGTGCCAGCAGCTTTGGCAGGAACACTGAAGCTTTCTTT. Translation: CASSFGRNTEAFF.

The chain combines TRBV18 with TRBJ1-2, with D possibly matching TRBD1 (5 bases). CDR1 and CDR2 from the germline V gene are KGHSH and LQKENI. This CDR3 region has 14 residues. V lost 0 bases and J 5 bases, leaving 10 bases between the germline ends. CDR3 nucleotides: TGTGCCAGCTCACCACCGTTTGGGGGGTATGGCTACACCTTC. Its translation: CASSPPFGGYGYTF.

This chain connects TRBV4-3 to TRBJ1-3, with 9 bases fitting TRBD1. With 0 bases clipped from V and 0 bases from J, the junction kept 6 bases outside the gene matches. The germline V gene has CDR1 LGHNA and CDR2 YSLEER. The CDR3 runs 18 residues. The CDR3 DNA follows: TGCGCCAGCAGCCAAGAGACAGGGGGGCTTAGCTCTGGAAACACCATATATTTT. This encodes CASSQETGGLSSGNTIYF.